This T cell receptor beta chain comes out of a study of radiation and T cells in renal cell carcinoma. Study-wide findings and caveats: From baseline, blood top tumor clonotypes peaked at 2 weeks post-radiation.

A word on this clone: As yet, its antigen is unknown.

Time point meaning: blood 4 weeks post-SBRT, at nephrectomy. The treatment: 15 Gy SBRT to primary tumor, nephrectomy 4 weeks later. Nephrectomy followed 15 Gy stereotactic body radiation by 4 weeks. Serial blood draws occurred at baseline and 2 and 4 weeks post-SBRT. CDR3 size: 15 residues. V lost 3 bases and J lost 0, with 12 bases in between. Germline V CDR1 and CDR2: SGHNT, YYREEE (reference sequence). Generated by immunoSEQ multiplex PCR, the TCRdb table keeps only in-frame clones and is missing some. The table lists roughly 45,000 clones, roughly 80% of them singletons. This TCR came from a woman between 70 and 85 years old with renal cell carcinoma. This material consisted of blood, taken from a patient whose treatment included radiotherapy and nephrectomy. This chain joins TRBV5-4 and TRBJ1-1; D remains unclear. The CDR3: CASSWGGKMNTEAFF. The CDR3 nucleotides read TGTGCCAGCAGCTGGGGTGGGAAAATGAACACTGAAGCTTTCTTT.